This T cell receptor beta chain was obtained from a study of CD8 T cells in Susac syndrome. Study-wide results and limits: TCR sequencing and HLA analysis covered a relatively small number of individuals.

Random hexamers were used to reverse transcribe an amount of about 0.45 to 1 ug RNA. It was immunoSEQ multiplex PCR that amplified TCR beta CDR3 across 54 Vbeta and 13 Jbeta. TCRdb recomputed calls from the immunoSEQ multiplex PCR reads with MiXCR, one row per CDR3 protein. The sample lists 300,000 to 350,000 distinct CDR3 sequences, around 90% occurring once. Sequencing targeted TCR beta in blood CD8+ and CD4+ T cells. FACS was used to enrich TEMRA cells, whereas the CD8+ and CD4+ T cells were obtained by negative isolation. The germline V and J ends were trimmed by 5 bases and 8 bases, with 13 bases remaining between them. The CDR3 has 12 residues. Turning to this clonotype: Its matching antigen is unknown.

The receptor's source is a human donor with multiple sclerosis. Sequencing used CD4+ T cells from PBMCs. This chain joins TRBV12-3 or TRBV12-4 and TRBJ2-7, with D uncertain. The CDR3 reads CASSPSTGKQYF. The CDR3 region has the DNA TGTGCCAGCAGTCCGTCGACTGGAAAGCAGTACTTC.